Each of the 16 T cell receptor beta chains below was sequenced from the same sample in a study of cytomegalovirus exposure and HLA in healthy donors (dated by TCRdb to between 2016 and 2019). Library preparation was by the immunoSEQ multiplex PCR assay. For the multiplex PCR, a mixture combining 60 forward primers for TCR Vbeta segments and 13 reverse primers for TCR Jbeta segments was used. Not all clones reach the TCRdb copy of this immuneACCESS table, which keeps in-frame sequences only. Checked studies attribute under half of the gap to unresolved V genes and leave the rest unexplained. The sample table shows around 90,000 clones, and less than 70% are seen once. The biggest ten clones account for 2% to 2.5% of the sample. Sequenced sample: PBMCs. Receptors were obtained from a human donor in good health.

A remark on this clone: Other DNA sequences in this specimen translate into the identical CDR3. The chain employs TRBV7-3 and TRBJ2-3; 7 positions agree with TRBD2. The CDR3 loop spans 17 amino acids. V lost 6 bases and J lost 0; bases outside the gene matches: 12. Germline CDR1 and CDR2: SGHTA and FQGTGA. The CDR3 region is CASSLSPTSRSTDTQYF. The CDR3 region has the DNA TGTGCCAGCAGTTTATCCCCGACTAGCCGAAGCACAGATACGCAGTATTTT.

The table lists this clone with a count of one. The J gene is TRBJ2-2, the V gene TRBV10-3; tentative D call: TRBD2 (5 bases). The CDR3 totals 12 residues. The V gene lost 10 bases and the J gene lost 3 bases, with 9 bases spanning the gap. Germline values: CDR1 ENHRY, CDR2 SYGVKD. In DNA form, the CDR3 reads TGTGCCACAGGACTTTACACCGGGGAGCTGTTTTTT. This gives the protein CATGLYTGELFF.

V is TRBV18 and J is TRBJ2-7; the match to TRBD1 covers 7 bases. The CDR3 extends over 15 amino acids. After removal of 2 bases from V and 2 bases from J, the junction contained 6 bases not matched to a gene. Germline loops: CDR1 KGHSH, CDR2 LQKENI. The CDR3 DNA reads TGTGCCAGCTCACCAAGAGGGGGCTACACCTACGAGCAGTACTTC. Translating it yields CASSPRGGYTYEQYF.

The genes are TRBV7-2 and TRBJ1-5; D gene unclear. In germline, CDR1 is SGHTA, CDR2 FQGNSA. This CDR3 contains 13 residues. V dropped 5 bases and J dropped 10 bases, with 15 bases sitting between them. The CDR3 DNA sequence: TGTGCCAGCAGCCTCTCATTAGTTGGTCCCCAGCATTTT. Translated: CASSLSLVGPQHF.

This CDR3 is CASLQTGVETQYF. The CDR3 DNA is TGTGCCAGCTTACAGACAGGGGTGGAGACCCAGTACTTC. The chain uses TRBV5-8 and TRBJ2-5, with 8 bases fitting TRBD1. Germline V gene sequence: CDR1 SGHTS, CDR2 YDEGEE. J lost 5 bases, V lost 7 bases, and 7 bases had no gene match. This CDR3 comprises 13 residues.

J is TRBJ1-6 and V is TRBV2; the match to TRBD1 covers 7 bases. This CDR3 has 17 residues. Unmatched junction bases numbered 5, after V lost 2 bases and J lost 1 base. The germline gives CDR1 SNHLY, CDR2 FYNNEI. CDR3: CASSETGVRSYNSPLHF. The DNA for the CDR3 is TGTGCCAGCAGTGAAACAGGGGTTAGGTCCTATAATTCACCCCTCCACTTT.

The CDR3 DNA sequence: TGTGCCGGGACTAATTACAATGAGCAGTTCTTC. The encoded protein is CAGTNYNEQFF. The V gene is TRBV30, the J gene TRBJ2-1; TRBD2 agrees at 7 bases. Looked up from germline, CDR1 is GTSNPN and CDR2 is SVGIG (reference sequence). The CDR3 extends over 11 amino acids. V lost 8 bases to trimming and J lost 4 bases; unmatched junction nucleotides: 2.

CDR3 bases: TGCAGCGTCGCCCTAGGTGGAATGAACACTGAAGCTTTCTTT. Translated: CSVALGGMNTEAFF. The chain recombines TRBV29-1 with TRBJ1-1, with no clear D. The V gene lost 6 bases and the J gene lost 0 bases, with 14 bases spanning the gap. Germline assignment: CDR1 SQVTM and CDR2 ANQGSEA. This CDR3 spans 14 amino acids.

The rearrangement uses TRBV19 and TRBJ2-1; D is uncertain. This CDR3 has 17 amino acids. Germline lookup yields CDR1 LNHDA and CDR2 SQIVND (reference sequence). Deletions cut 4 bases from V and 0 bases from J, with 16 bases between. This chain's CDR3 is CASSTHAGPHSYNEQFF. In DNA form, the CDR3 reads TGTGCCAGTAGTACGCACGCAGGCCCCCACTCCTACAATGAGCAGTTCTTC.

This chain joins TRBV5-1 and TRBJ1-4, with D maybe TRBD1 (6 bases). The CDR3 is 13 residues long. Trimming stripped 5 bases from V and 8 bases from J, with 13 bases between. Germline CDR1 is SGHRS and CDR2 is YFSETQ. CDR3 nucleotide sequence: TGCGCCAGCAGGACAGGTCAGAGGGAAAAACTGTTTTTT. It translates to CASRTGQREKLFF.

The gene calls are TRBV5-6 and TRBJ1-5; 8 bases map to TRBD1. The V segment lost 2 bases and the J segment 7 bases; nucleotides outside the gene matches: 14. The length of the CDR3 is 17 residues. Germline CDR1 SGHDT, CDR2 YYEEEE. CDR3 bases: TGTGCCAGCAGCTTAGGGCGCAGGGGGCGAGCCTGGCAGCCCCAGCATTTT. It specifies CASSLGRRGRAWQPQHF.

The gene calls are TRBV27 and TRBJ1-2, with no clear D. The V gene lost 5 bases and the J gene lost 1 base, with 17 bases spanning the gap. The CDR3 length is 16 residues. The germline CDR1 and CDR2 sequences are MNHEY and SMNVEV (reference sequence). CDR3 coding DNA: TGTGCCAGCAGTCCATCCCCCTTACGGAGTAACTATGGCTACACCTTC. Encoded protein: CASSPSPLRSNYGYTF.

Here the CDR3 DNA reads TGTGCCAGCTCCCCTAACCAGAGGGGGCCTGGAAACACCATATATTTT. Protein: CASSPNQRGPGNTIYF. This rearrangement joins TRBV18 to TRBJ1-3; TRBD1 aligns across 7 bases. Trimming cost V 6 bases and J 2 bases; bases outside gene matches: 10. The germline gives CDR1 KGHSH, CDR2 LQKENI. The CDR3 totals 16 residues.

The chain is built from TRBV7-3 and TRBJ2-6; D possibly corresponds to TRBD2 (6 bases). Trimming stripped 5 bases from V and 12 bases from J, with 14 bases between. The CDR3 loop spans 13 amino acids. Looked up from germline, CDR1 is SGHTA and CDR2 is FQGTGA. CDR3 loop: CASSAGLTSVLTF. CDR3 in DNA: TGTGCCAGCAGCGCGGGACTTACCTCCGTCCTGACTTTC.

The chain combines TRBV6-5 with TRBJ2-7, with TRBD1 matching over 8 bases. Germline values: CDR1 MNHEY, CDR2 SVGAGI. This CDR3 contains 14 residues. J lost 2 bases, V lost 5 bases, and 5 bases had no gene match. The CDR3 loop is CASSIQGAPYEQYF. The CDR3 DNA reads as TGTGCCAGCAGTATTCAGGGGGCCCCCTACGAGCAGTACTTC.

The chain employs TRBV11-3 and TRBJ1-6; a weak D match, TRBD1 (5 bases). CDR1 and CDR2 (germline): SGHNT, YENEEA. CDR3 size: 12 residues. The V and J ends lost 7 bases and 10 bases respectively, with 11 bases between them. In DNA, the CDR3 is TGTGCCAGCACCAACGGGGGGTCACCCCTCCACTTT. Amino acid sequence: CASTNGGSPLHF.